Listed below are T cell receptor beta chains from one sample, sequenced in a study of T cell changes during pregnancy in multiple sclerosis. Measured with immunoSEQ multiplex PCR; TCRdb has only the in-frame clones, and not every one. The sample lists over 60,000 clones, 96% occurring once. Material: CD8+ T cells from peripheral blood mononuclear cells, obtained after pregnancy. The source of these receptors is a female donor with multiple sclerosis, enrolled in a pregnancy study. CDR3s leave out the opening cysteine and the closing phenylalanine or tryptophan. The D gene is left open where the match is weak. Clone size, where shown, is once, few, many, or a class for clones that have expanded.

TRBV7-9	.	TRBJ1-3	.	ASSLESEGMGNTIY
TRBV6-5	.	TRBJ2-7	TRBD2	ASSYLAGRLYEQY
TRBV9	.	TRBJ2-1	.	ASSVMGFGNNEQF
TRBV19	.	TRBJ2-1	TRBD2	ASSSGTSGYNEQF
TRBV19	.	TRBJ1-2	TRBD1	ASQEGNRGLWGYT
TRBV19	.	TRBJ1-1	.	ASKSATEAF
TRBV7-2	.	TRBJ2-7	.	ASSLGGVTYEQY
TRBV27	.	TRBJ2-7	TRBD2	ASSLSAGLAGGEQY
TRBV9	.	TRBJ1-1	.	ASSGQLNTEAF
TRBV27	.	TRBJ1-2	TRBD1	ASSSYRGRWEDGYT
TRBV5-6	.	TRBJ2-5	TRBD2	ASSLRLAGKKTQY
TRBV4-1	.	TRBJ1-4	TRBD1	ASSQDWGQWNEKLF
TRBV29-1	once	TRBJ2-7	TRBD2	SVETSSGTAYEQY
TRBV28	.	TRBJ1-1	.	ASSLDKGVVKAF
TRBV5-1	.	TRBJ2-3	TRBD1	ASTQRTGGPDTQY
TRBV29-1	.	TRBJ2-7	TRBD1	SVLTGGTYEQY
TRBV5-4	.	TRBJ2-1	.	ASSKRGSYNEQF
TRBV28	.	TRBJ1-1	TRBD1	ASSLQGSNTEAF
TRBV29-1	.	TRBJ1-2	.	SEERNYGYT
TRBV6-5	.	TRBJ1-1	.	ASSYGGETEAF
TRBV4-3	.	TRBJ2-7	TRBD1	ASSHTTGAYEQY
TRBV27	.	TRBJ2-1	TRBD2	ASSLSGGRANNEQF
TRBV15	.	TRBJ2-7	.	ATSQEASEQY
TRBV27	many	TRBJ1-2	TRBD1	ASSIQGANYGYT
TRBV27	.	TRBJ2-7	.	ASSLSGGLSSYEQY
TRBV14	.	TRBJ1-1	.	ASTGILNTEAF
TRBV30	once	TRBJ1-5	TRBD1	AWSRDRGWGQPQH
TRBV5-5	.	TRBJ2-1	TRBD1	ASSPWTGENEQF
TRBV29-1	.	TRBJ2-1	TRBD2	SVEVLRLAVYNEQF